A single sample gave rise to the 28 T cell receptor beta chains below, sequenced in a study of T cells in Graves' hyperthyroidism and ophthalmopathy. Amplified TCR beta CDR3 regions derived from RNA transcripts. A set of HTBI primers served as the primers for a first-round RT-PCR of the TCR CDR3. Each CDR3 protein gets one entry after TCRdb re-called the multiplex PCR reads with MiXCR. Of about 420,000 distinct CDR3 sequences in the sample, 15% to 18% are singletons; the top ten hold approximately 14%. The material sequenced was blood. Receptor source: a woman aged 18 to 35 with Graves' hyperthyroidism.

This clonotype has ten or more counts. The rearrangement uses TRBV12-3 or TRBV12-4 and TRBJ1-3, with TRBD1 as a possible D gene (5 bases). V shed 2 bases and J shed 2 bases, with 16 bases lying between them. This CDR3 is built from 17 residues. Here the CDR3 reads CASSLRGREGPGNTIYF. DNA of the CDR3: TGTGCCAGCAGTTTAAGGGGACGGGAGGGGCCTGGAAACACCATATATTTT.

This clonotype was detected ten times or more. The gene calls are TRBV27 and TRBJ2-1; perhaps TRBD1 as D (6 bases). CDR1 and CDR2 from the germline V gene are MNHEY and SMNVEV (reference sequence). The CDR3 is 14 amino acids. V dropped 5 bases and J dropped 9 bases, with 17 bases sitting between them. CDR3 nucleotides: TGTGCCAGCAGTACCATGGACAGCTCGGCTGAGCAGTTCTTC. It codes for CASSTMDSSAEQFF.

This clonotype was detected many times. This chain joins TRBV20-1 and TRBJ2-7; D not certain. The germline CDR1 and CDR2 sequences are DFQATT and SNEGSKA (reference sequence). The CDR3 extends over 13 amino acids. V dropped 3 bases and J dropped 3 bases, with 12 bases sitting between them. The CDR3: CSASIWDHYEQYF. The CDR3, as DNA: TGCAGTGCTAGTATATGGGATCACTACGAGCAGTACTTC.

J is TRBJ1-4 and V is TRBV5-6, with 7 bases matching TRBD1. This CDR3 is built from 18 residues. V shed 2 bases and J 4 bases; nucleotides not matched to a gene: 14. The V gene's germline CDR1 is SGHDT and CDR2 YYEEEE. The CDR3 nucleotides read TGTGCCAGCAGCTTAAGGACAGGACGCCTCGCTCGTAATGAAAAACTGTTTTTT. Protein sequence: CASSLRTGRLARNEKLFF.

This chain joins TRBV11-2 and TRBJ1-4; the D is unclear. V was cut by 1 base and J by 3 bases, with 9 bases left in between. Germline assignment: CDR1 SGHAT and CDR2 FQNNGV. This CDR3 is built from 15 residues. The DNA for the CDR3 is TGTGCCAGCAGCTTAGGCCTTGGTTCTAATGAAAAACTGTTTTTT. Its translation: CASSLGLGSNEKLFF.

The table lists this clonotype with many counts. The V gene is TRBV11-3, the J gene TRBJ1-1; D remains ambiguous. CDR1 SGHNT and CDR2 YENEEA come from the germline V gene. Trimming took off 3 bases at V and 3 bases at J, with 8 bases between the two ends. The CDR3 is 13 residues long. CDR3 sequence reads: CASSFYRDTEAFF. CDR3 bases: TGTGCCAGCAGCTTCTATCGGGACACTGAAGCTTTCTTT.

The chain couples TRBV7-8 to TRBJ1-2; the match to TRBD1 covers 10 bases. Germline CDR1 is SGHVS and CDR2 is FQNEAQ. The J segment lost 3 bases and the V segment lost 1 base, leaving 5 bases of the junction unmatched. There are 16 residues in the CDR3. CDR3 loop: CASSLGRTGGDYGYTF. The DNA of the CDR3 is TGTGCCAGCAGCTTAGGCAGGACAGGGGGTGACTATGGCTACACCTTC.

This clonotype was observed a few times. CDR3: CASSQGRPDSTNEKLFF. CDR3 sequence (DNA): TGCGCCAGCAGCCAAGGGAGGCCAGACTCAACTAATGAAAAACTGTTTTTT. The J gene is TRBJ1-4, the V gene TRBV4-1; D gene uncertain. This CDR3 has 17 amino acids. CDR1 is MGHRA and CDR2 is YSYEKL in the germline V gene. V shed 1 base and J shed 0 bases, with 12 bases lying between them.

This clonotype came up many times. This chain links TRBV5-5 with TRBJ2-3; the D is unclear. Germline V gene lookup returns CDR1 SGHKS and CDR2 YYEKEE (reference sequence). The CDR3 is made up of 14 amino acids. Between the trimmed V and J ends, which lost 2 bases and 6 bases, there was a span of 13 bases. The chain's CDR3 is CASSLGLSDDTQYF. The CDR3 DNA follows: TGTGCCAGCAGCTTAGGTTTGTCGGACGATACGCAGTATTTT.

This clonotype appeared a single time. CDR3 sequence (DNA): TGTGCCAGCAGTGACGGTTTGCCAGCGGGAGGGCCGCAGTACTTC. Translating gives CASSDGLPAGGPQYF. V and J are TRBV28 and TRBJ2-7; 10 bases are a match to TRBD2. CDR3 size: 15 residues. CDR1 is MDHEN and CDR2 is SYDVKM in the germline V gene. V was pared by 5 bases and J by 9 bases, with 13 bases of the junction left unmatched.

This clonotype was seen a few times. The chain links TRBV19 to TRBJ1-2, with a possible D match to TRBD1 (6 bases). Germline V gene data show CDR1 as LNHDA and CDR2 as SQIVND (reference sequence). The CDR3 is 13 amino acids. Between the trimmed V and J ends, which lost 9 bases and 5 bases, there was a span of 16 bases. The CDR3 reads CASIGGPSYGYTF. CDR3 coding DNA: TGTGCCAGCATCGGGGGCCCATCGTATGGCTACACCTTC. The whole variable domain, remainder taken from reference TRBV19 and TRBJ1-2, is DGGITQSPKYLFRKEGQNVTLSCEQNLNHDAMYWYRQDPGQGLRLIYYSQIVNDFQKGDIAEGYSVSREKKESFPLTVTSAQKNPTAFYLCASIGGPSYGYTFGSGTRLTVV.

Only a few counts were recorded for this clonotype. The V call is TRBV29-1, the J call TRBJ2-1; 14 positions agree with TRBD2. This CDR3 region has 15 residues. V dropped 3 bases and J dropped 7; count of bases not matched to a gene: 5. The germline CDR1 and CDR2 sequences are SQVTM and ANQGSEA. CDR3 sequence reads: CSVDSGLAGVNEQFF. The CDR3 DNA reads TGCAGCGTTGATTCGGGACTAGCGGGGGTAAATGAGCAGTTCTTC.

This clonotype was picked up a small number of times. V is TRBV6-2 or TRBV6-3 and J is TRBJ2-1, with D tentatively TRBD1 or TRBD2 (5 bases each). Germline loops: CDR1 MNHEY, CDR2 SVGEGT. V was shortened by 6 bases and J by 4 bases, with 22 bases between the two germline ends. The CDR3 runs to 17 residues. CDR3 sequence: CASSRDFPGALYNEQFF. CDR3 coding DNA: TGTGCCAGCAGCCGCGATTTCCCCGGGGCCCTATACAATGAGCAGTTCTTC.

This clonotype was detected many times. This chain connects TRBV28 to TRBJ2-1; D is uncertain. V lost 3 bases, J lost 9 bases, and 24 bases lay in between. This CDR3 contains 17 residues. Per the germline V gene, CDR1 is MDHEN and CDR2 is SYDVKM. The CDR3 sequence: CASSFKARGLVFVEQFF. The CDR3 DNA reads TGTGCCAGCAGTTTTAAAGCCCGTGGTCTAGTTTTTGTTGAGCAGTTCTTC.

The chain is built from TRBV5-6 and TRBJ2-5; 10 nucleotides agree with TRBD1. The CDR3 covers 15 residues. Trimming cost V 2 bases and J 6 bases; bases outside gene matches: 7. Per the germline V gene, CDR1 is SGHDT and CDR2 is YYEEEE. CDR3 sequence (DNA): TGTGCCAGCAGCTTTGGGGGACAGGGGAGAAAGACCCAGTACTTC. This translates into CASSFGGQGRKTQYF.

This clonotype was detected a few times. The rearrangement joins TRBV2 to TRBJ2-5, with 8 bases identical to TRBD1. V gave up 7 bases and J gave up 5 bases; unmatched junction bases: 9. The CDR3 runs to 14 residues. In germline, CDR1 is SNHLY, CDR2 FYNNEI. In DNA form, the CDR3 reads TGTGCCAGCACGCGAGAGGACAGGGATGAGACCCAGTACTTC. Its protein product is CASTREDRDETQYF.

This clonotype was counted at least ten times. V and J are TRBV18 and TRBJ2-5; no definite D call. Per germline, CDR1 KGHSH and CDR2 LQKENI. V was pared by 6 bases and J by 2 bases, with 10 bases between. The CDR3 has 13 residues. DNA of the CDR3: TGTGCCAGCTCCCCCCGGATACAAGAGACCCAGTACTTC. Its translation: CASSPRIQETQYF.

This clonotype was counted ten times or more. V gene TRBV10-1 combines with J gene TRBJ2-2; TRBD2 matches at 9 bases. The germline gives CDR1 WNHNN, CDR2 SYGVQD (reference sequence). The CDR3 sequence is 15 residues long. V dropped 3 bases and J dropped 5; count of bases not matched to a gene: 4. CDR3 sequence (DNA): TGCGCCAGCAGTGATAGCGGGAGACAGACCGGGGAGCTGTTTTTT. It yields the protein CASSDSGRQTGELFF.

This clonotype showed up many times. The chain combines TRBV12-3 or TRBV12-4 with TRBJ2-7; D is possibly TRBD1 (5 bases). V was clipped by 5 bases and J by 7 bases, with 18 bases between them. The CDR3 has 14 residues. In DNA, the CDR3 is TGTGCCAGCAGTCACCAAATCGCGGCAGGGGAGCAGTACTTC. Its protein product is CASSHQIAAGEQYF.

The table lists this clonotype with a few counts. The DNA for the CDR3 is TGTGCCAGTACCGCTACTTCCCAAACAGGACCCCCTGAAGCTTTCTTT. Translation gives CASTATSQTGPPEAFF. The V call is TRBV19, the J call TRBJ1-1; maybe TRBD1 (5 bases). This CDR3 comprises 16 residues. CDR1 and CDR2 from the germline V gene are LNHDA and SQIVND (reference sequence). V dropped 7 bases and J dropped 6 bases, with 24 bases sitting between them.

Remarks on this clonotype: A much larger clonotype is one base distant, so this may be a read error. As DNA, the CDR3 is TGCACCAGCAGCCTTGGTGGCCAGGGCTCTAACTATGGCTACACCTTC. Translation gives CTSSLGGQGSNYGYTF. The J gene is TRBJ1-2, the V gene TRBV5-1; a possible D gene is TRBD1 (5 bases). This CDR3 is built from 16 residues. CDR1 is SGHRS and CDR2 is YFSETQ in the germline V gene.

This clonotype has ten or more counts. The chain combines TRBV20-1 with TRBJ2-7; tentative D call: TRBD2 (5 bases). CDR3 size: 17 residues. V gave up 0 bases and J gave up 2 bases, with 20 bases separating them. From germline, CDR1 is DFQATT and CDR2 SNEGSKA (reference sequence). The CDR3 is CSARDLVGVTPPYEQYF. The CDR3 DNA is TGCAGTGCTAGAGATTTGGTGGGAGTGACCCCTCCCTACGAGCAGTACTTC.

A note on this clonotype: A read error may account for a junction end that differs from germline. The V and J genes are TRBV12-3 or TRBV12-4 and TRBJ1-3; D unresolved. This CDR3 comprises 14 residues. CDR3 in amino acids: CASSLGIRGNIIYF. CDR3 coding DNA: TGTGCCAGCAGTTTAGGTATCCGCGGAAACATCATATATTTT.

This clonotype was recorded a few times. The chain links TRBV6-4 to TRBJ2-1; TRBD2 is a possible D gene (5 bases). Germline-derived CDR1 and CDR2 are MRHNA and SNTAGT. V lost 5 bases and J 8 bases, leaving 19 bases between the germline ends. CDR3 length equals 15 residues. DNA of the CDR3: TGTGCCAGCAGTTCGACTAACTTAGCTACGGATGAGCAGTTCTTC. Translation: CASSSTNLATDEQFF.

Regarding this clonotype: A much larger clone sits a single nucleotide away, making a read error possible. V is TRBV7-2 and J is TRBJ1-4, with D possibly being TRBD1 (5 bases). The CDR3 is made up of 15 amino acids. Germline CDR1 is SGHTA and CDR2 is FQGNSA. V was pared by 3 bases and J by 7 bases, with 15 bases between. The CDR3 sequence: CASSFAGVFGEKLFF. The CDR3 DNA sequence: TGTGCCAGCAGCTTTGCGGGGGTGTTCGGTGAAAAACTGTTTTTT. Full variable domain (remainder filled in from reference TRBV7-2 and TRBJ1-4): GAGVSQSPSNKVTEKGKDVELRCDPISGHTALYWYRQSLGQGLEFLIYFQGNSAPDKSGLPSDRFSAERTGGSVSTLTIQRTQQEDSAVYLCASSFAGVFGEKLFFGSGTQLSVL.

The chain uses TRBV20-1 and TRBJ1-2; weak D call: TRBD1 (5 bases). V was trimmed by 1 base and J by 1 base, leaving 13 bases between them. The CDR3 runs to 15 residues. Per germline, CDR1 DFQATT and CDR2 SNEGSKA (reference sequence). The CDR3 region is CSARVGQGYNYGYTF. The CDR3 coding sequence is TGCAGTGCTAGAGTAGGGCAGGGATATAACTATGGCTACACCTTC.

A single count supports this clonotype. V and J are TRBV29-1 and TRBJ2-1; no firm D call. V was pared by 1 base and J by 4 bases, with 8 bases between. The CDR3 is 13 amino acids. From germline, CDR1 is SQVTM and CDR2 ANQGSEA. The CDR3 sequence is CSVEAENYNEQFF. DNA for the CDR3: TGCAGCGTTGAAGCGGAGAATTACAATGAGCAGTTCTTC.

In its sample, this clonotype was seen a few times. The chain has TRBV20-1 and TRBJ2-7; tentative D call: TRBD2 (6 bases). The CDR3 runs to 15 residues. CDR1 is DFQATT and CDR2 is SNEGSKA in the germline V gene (reference sequence). With 0 bases removed from V and 0 bases from J, the gap between germline ends came to 12 bases. This chain's CDR3 is CSARDSLASSYEQYF. The CDR3 nucleotides are TGCAGTGCTAGAGATAGCCTAGCGTCCTCCTACGAGCAGTACTTC.